This TCR beta chain emerged from a study of technical replicates of blood from four donors. Sequencing was performed with immunoSEQ multiplex PCR; in TCRdb, only in-frame clones are kept and a portion is missing. The table records roughly 15,000 clones, under 90% of them present only once. CDR1 is MNHEY, CDR2 SVGAGI, per germline. The CDR3 is 11 amino acids. V was clipped by 5 bases and J by 10 bases, with 11 bases between them. This TCR was sampled from a human donor in good health. Some clones in this sample may be carry-over from other donors' samples. The sequenced material came from PBMCs. The chain employs TRBV6-5 and TRBJ1-2; tentative D call: TRBD1 (6 bases). CDR3 in amino acids: CASSNRVDYTF. Written as DNA, the CDR3 is TGTGCCAGCAGTAACAGGGTCGACTACACCTTC.